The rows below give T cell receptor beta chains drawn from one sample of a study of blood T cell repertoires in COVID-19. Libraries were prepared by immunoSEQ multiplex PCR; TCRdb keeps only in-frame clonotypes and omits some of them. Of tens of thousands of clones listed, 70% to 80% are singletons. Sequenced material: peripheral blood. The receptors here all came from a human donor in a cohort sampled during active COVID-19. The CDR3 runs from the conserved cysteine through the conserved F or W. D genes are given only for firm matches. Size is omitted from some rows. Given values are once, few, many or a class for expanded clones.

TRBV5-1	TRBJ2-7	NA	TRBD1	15	TGCGCCAGCAGCTTGGCCTGGGGACAGACCTACGAGCAGTACTTC	CASSLAWGQTYEQYF
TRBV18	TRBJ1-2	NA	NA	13	TGTGCCAGCTCACCCGAAGGGGACTATGGCTACACCTTC	CASSPEGDYGYTF
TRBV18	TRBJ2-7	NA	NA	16	TGTGCCAGCTCACCTTTCATGGGGCCAGGGGACTACGAGCAGTACTTC	CASSPFMGPGDYEQYF
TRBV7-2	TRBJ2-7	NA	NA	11	TGTGCCAGCAGCTTGAGCTACGAGCAGTACTTC	CASSLSYEQYF
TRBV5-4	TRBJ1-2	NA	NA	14	TGTGCCAGCAGCTTGGAGCCCTCGGGCTATGGCTACACCTTC	CASSLEPSGYGYTF
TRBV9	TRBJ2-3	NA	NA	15	TGTGCCAGCAGCGTGAGTTTCGGTCGCACAGATACGCAGTATTTT	CASSVSFGRTDTQYF
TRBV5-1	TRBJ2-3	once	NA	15	TGCGCCAGCAGCTTGGAGGGGCCGCCCACAGATACGCAGTATTTT	CASSLEGPPTDTQYF
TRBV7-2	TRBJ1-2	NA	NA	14	TGTGCCAGCAGCTCCGGGTCTTTCGGCTATGGCTACACCTTC	CASSSGSFGYGYTF
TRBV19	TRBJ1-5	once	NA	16	TGTGCCAGTAGTATTGGCAGCGCATATAGCAATCAGCCCCAGCATTTT	CASSIGSAYSNQPQHF
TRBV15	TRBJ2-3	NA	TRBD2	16	TGTGCCACCAGCAAGACTAGCGGGAGTTTAACAGATACGCAGTATTTT	CATSKTSGSLTDTQYF
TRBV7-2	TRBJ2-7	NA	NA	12	TGTGCCAGCACCCGAGGCGCCTACGAGCAGTACTTC	CASTRGAYEQYF
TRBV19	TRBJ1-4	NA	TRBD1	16	TGTGCCAGTAGTATAGATCTCTCAGGGGGCTATGAAAAACTGTTTTTT	CASSIDLSGGYEKLFF
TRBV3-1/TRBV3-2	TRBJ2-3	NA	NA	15	TGTGCCAGCAGTCATGTGGGCGGGAGCACAGATACGCAGTATTTT	CASSHVGGSTDTQYF
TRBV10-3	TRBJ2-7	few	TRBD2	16	TGTGCCATCAGTGACCGGACTAGCGGGAGAATCAACGAGCAGTACTTC	CAISDRTSGRINEQYF
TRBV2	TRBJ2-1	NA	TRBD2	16	TGTGCCAGCAGTGATTCTAGCGGGAGGTACTACAATGAGCAGTTCTTC	CASSDSSGRYYNEQFF
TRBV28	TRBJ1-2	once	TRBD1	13	TGTGCCAGCAGTTTGGACAGGGGCCGGGGCTACACCTTC	CASSLDRGRGYTF
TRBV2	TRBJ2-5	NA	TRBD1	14	TGTGCCAGCAGTGATGCGGACAGGGATGAGACCCAGTACTTC	CASSDADRDETQYF
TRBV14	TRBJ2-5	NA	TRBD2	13	TGTGCAAGCACAGCGGGAGAGCAAGAGACCCAGTACTTC	CASTAGEQETQYF
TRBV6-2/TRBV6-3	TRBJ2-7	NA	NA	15	TGTGCCAGCAGTTACCCGACAGCGAGCTCCTACGAGCAGTACTTC	CASSYPTASSYEQYF
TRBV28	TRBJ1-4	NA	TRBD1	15	TGTGCCAGCAGTTCCGGGACAGGAGTTAATGAAAAACTGTTTTTT	CASSSGTGVNEKLFF
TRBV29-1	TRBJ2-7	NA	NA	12	TGCAGCGTTTCCGAGATAGGCGGCGAGCAGTACTTC	CSVSEIGGEQYF
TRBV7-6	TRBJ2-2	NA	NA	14	TGTGCCAGCCGGAGGCCAGGGAACACCGGGGAGCTGTTTTTT	CASRRPGNTGELFF
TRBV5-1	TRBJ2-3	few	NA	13	TGCGCCAGCAGCTCACAGGGTCCAGATACGCAGTATTTT	CASSSQGPDTQYF
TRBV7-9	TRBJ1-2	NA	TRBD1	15	TGTGCCAGCAGCTCTACAGGGGCAGAAGGCTATGGCTACACCTTC	CASSSTGAEGYGYTF
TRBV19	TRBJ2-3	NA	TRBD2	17	TGTGCCAGTAGTATAATAAGAGCGGGAGGGAGGGCAGATACGCAGTATTTT	CASSIIRAGGRADTQYF
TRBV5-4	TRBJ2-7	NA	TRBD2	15	TGTGCCAGCAGCTTGGATCTAGCGGGAGCCTACGAGCAGTACTTC	CASSLDLAGAYEQYF
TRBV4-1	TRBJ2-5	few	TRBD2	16	TGCGCCAGCAGCCAAGAGGCGGGAGGCTTCCAAGAGACCCAGTACTTC	CASSQEAGGFQETQYF
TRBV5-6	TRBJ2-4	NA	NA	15	TGTGCCAGCAGCTTCTCGGGAGTAGTGAAAAACATTCAGTACTTC	CASSFSGVVKNIQYF
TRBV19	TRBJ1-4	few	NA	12	TGTGCCAGTAACGGGGGGGATGAAAAACTGTTTTTT	CASNGGDEKLFF
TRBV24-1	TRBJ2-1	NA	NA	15	TGTGCCACCAGTGATTTTGGCAGCTCCTACAATGAGCAGTTCTTC	CATSDFGSSYNEQFF
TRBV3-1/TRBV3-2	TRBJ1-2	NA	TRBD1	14	TGTGCCAGCAGCCCGCAGACAGGGATCTATGGCTACACCTTC	CASSPQTGIYGYTF
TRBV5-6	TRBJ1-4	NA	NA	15	TGTGCCAGCAGCCCGGCGGGCAGTACTAATGAAAAACTGTTTTTT	CASSPAGSTNEKLFF
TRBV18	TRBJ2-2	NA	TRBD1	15	TGTGCCAGCTCACCAGGGACAGGGGCGACCGGGGAGCTGTTTTTT	CASSPGTGATGELFF
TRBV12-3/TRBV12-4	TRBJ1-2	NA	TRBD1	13	TGTGCCACCGGGAGGGACAGCTTCTATGGCTACACCTTC	CATGRDSFYGYTF
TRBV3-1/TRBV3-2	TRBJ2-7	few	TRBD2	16	TGTGCCAGCAGCCAGGGGCAAGCGGGAGGTACCTACGAGCAGTACTTC	CASSQGQAGGTYEQYF
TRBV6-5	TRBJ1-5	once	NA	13	TGTGCCAGCAGTCCTCTTATCAATCAGCCCCAGCATTTT	CASSPLINQPQHF
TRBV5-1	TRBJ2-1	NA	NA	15	TGCGCCAGCAGCTTGGAGGGCGGGGCCTACAATGAGCAGTTCTTC	CASSLEGGAYNEQFF
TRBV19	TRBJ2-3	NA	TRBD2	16	TGTGCCAGTAGTATTGTAGTAGCGGGAGGCACAGATACGCAGTATTTT	CASSIVVAGGTDTQYF
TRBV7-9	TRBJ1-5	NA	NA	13	TGTGCCAGCAGCCAGACAGGCAATCAGCCCCAGCATTTT	CASSQTGNQPQHF
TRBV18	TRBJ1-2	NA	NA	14	TGTGCCAGCTCACCACGGAGACTTAACTATGGCTACACCTTC	CASSPRRLNYGYTF
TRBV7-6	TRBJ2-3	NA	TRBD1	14	TGTGCCAGCAGCTTGACAGGGGCAGGAGATACGCAGTATTTT	CASSLTGAGDTQYF
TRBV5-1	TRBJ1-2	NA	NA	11	TGCGCCAGCGGGGGGTTCGATGGCTACACCTTC	CASGGFDGYTF
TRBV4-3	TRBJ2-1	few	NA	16	TGCGCCAGCAGCCAAGATTATACAGGGGGGGGCAATGAGCAGTTCTTC	CASSQDYTGGGNEQFF
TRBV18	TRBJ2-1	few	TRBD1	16	TGTGCCAGCTCACCACTGGGGACAGGTCTCCGGAATGAGCAGTTCTTC	CASSPLGTGLRNEQFF
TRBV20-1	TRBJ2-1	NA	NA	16	TGCAGTGCTAGTCCCCCACGGGATAGCTCCTACAATGAGCAGTTCTTC	CSASPPRDSSYNEQFF
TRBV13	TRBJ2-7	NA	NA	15	TGTGCCAGCAGCTTAGGGGCAGGGGAGTACTACGAGCAGTACTTC	CASSLGAGEYYEQYF
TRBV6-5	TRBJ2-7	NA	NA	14	TGTGCCAGCAGAGAGGTGGGGACTTCCTACGAGCAGTACTTC	CASREVGTSYEQYF
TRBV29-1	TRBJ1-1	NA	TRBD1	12	TGCAGCGTTGAGGGACAGGCCACTGAAGCTTTCTTT	CSVEGQATEAFF
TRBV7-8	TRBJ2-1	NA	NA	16	TGTGCCAGCAGCTTAGCGCGTTGGCTAGTAGTCCATGAGCAGTTCTTC	CASSLARWLVVHEQFF
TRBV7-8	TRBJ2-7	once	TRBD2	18	TGTGCCAGCAGCTTACCGGGACTAGCGGGAGCCGGCTCCTACGAGCAGTACTTC	CASSLPGLAGAGSYEQYF
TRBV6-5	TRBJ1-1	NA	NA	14	TGTGCCAGCAACCAGCAGGCAGTGAACACTGAAGCTTTCTTT	CASNQQAVNTEAFF
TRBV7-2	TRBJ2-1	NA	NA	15	TGTGCCAGCAGCTTAGGGCAACTCGGGTACAATGAGCAGTTCTTC	CASSLGQLGYNEQFF